The 14 T cell receptor beta chains presented below share a single source sample, sequenced in a study of blood T cell repertoires in COVID-19. Only in-frame clones appear in the TCRdb table, and some are missing; sequencing was by immunoSEQ multiplex PCR. The sample shows 200,000 to 250,000 clones, roughly 85% of them seen only once. Sequencing input: peripheral blood. The origin of the receptors is a woman under 30 who had recovered from COVID-19.

The chain carries TRBV30 and TRBJ2-2, with TRBD2 matching 8 bases. The ends lost 2 bases at V and 4 bases at J; junction bases unmatched: 0. Per germline, CDR1 GTSNPN and CDR2 SVGIG (reference sequence). There are 13 residues in the CDR3. The CDR3 DNA is TGTGCCTGGAGTAGCGGGGGCACCGGGGAGCTGTTTTTT. Its translation: CAWSSGGTGELFF.

This clone was seen a single time. This chain uses TRBV6-2 or TRBV6-3 with TRBJ1-1; 9 positions match TRBD1. V lost 4 bases and J lost 4; bases outside the gene matches: 4. This CDR3 contains 14 residues. The germline V gene encodes CDR1 MNHEY and CDR2 SVGEGT. The CDR3: CASSFGQGSTEAFF. DNA of the CDR3: TGTGCCAGCAGTTTTGGACAGGGGAGCACTGAAGCTTTCTTT.

This clone was counted once. J is TRBJ1-1 and V is TRBV9; 8 bases agree with TRBD1. J lost 1 base, V lost 3 bases, and 2 bases had no gene match. Germline CDR1 SGDLS, CDR2 YYNGEE. This CDR3 has 14 residues. CDR3: CASSDDRGNTEAFF. The CDR3 bases are TGTGCCAGCAGCGACGACAGGGGGAACACTGAAGCTTTCTTT.

The V gene is TRBV6-4, the J gene TRBJ2-1, with TRBD1 matching over 12 bases. Looked up from germline, CDR1 is MRHNA and CDR2 is SNTAGT. The CDR3 loop spans 16 amino acids. The V gene end was trimmed by 8 bases and the J gene end by 8 bases; junction bases not matched to a gene: 13. CDR3 bases: TGTGCCAGCGGTAGATCCGGGACAGGGGGCTCCGATGAGCAGTTCTTC. This sequence encodes CASGRSGTGGSDEQFF.

This clone was detected once. This chain joins TRBV7-9 and TRBJ2-1; D gene ambiguous. Germline CDR1 SEHNR, CDR2 FQNEAQ (reference sequence). Between the trimmed V and J ends, which lost 3 bases and 9 bases, there was a span of 6 bases. The CDR3 totals 11 residues. The CDR3 reads CASSFAREQFF. CDR3 DNA sequence: TGTGCCAGCAGCTTCGCGCGTGAGCAGTTCTTC.

The chain uses TRBV27 and TRBJ2-3, with D perhaps TRBD2 (5 bases). Germline V gene sequence: CDR1 MNHEY, CDR2 SMNVEV (reference sequence). Trimming removed 0 bases from V and 3 bases from J, with 10 bases in between. CDR3 length: 15 residues. The CDR3 sequence: CASSLSSRRTDTQYF. CDR3 bases: TGTGCCAGCAGTTTATCAAGTAGGAGGACAGATACGCAGTATTTT.

The chain employs TRBV11-2 and TRBJ2-1, with D possibly being TRBD2 (5 bases). CDR3 size: 16 residues. Germline values: CDR1 SGHAT, CDR2 FQNNGV. Trimming removed 6 bases from V and 2 bases from J, with 17 bases in between. CDR3 nucleotide sequence: TGTGCCAGCAGGAAAAGCGGCGTCTTCACCTACAATGAGCAGTTCTTC. This sequence encodes CASRKSGVFTYNEQFF.

Details on this clone: One junction end disagrees with the germline gene, perhaps due to a read error. The J gene is TRBJ2-7, the V gene TRBV5-6; TRBD2 is a possible D gene (5 bases). CDR1 and CDR2 from the germline V gene are SGHDT and YYEEEE. This CDR3 comprises 13 residues. The DNA for the CDR3 is TGTGCCAGCAGCTTGACGGGGTCCTATGAGCAGTACTTC. Protein: CASSLTGSYEQYF.

CDR3 nucleotide sequence: TGTGCCAGCAGCTTAGATTATTTAGCGGGAGTCCCCACCGGGGAGCTGTTTTTT. It encodes CASSLDYLAGVPTGELFF. This chain uses TRBV11-3 with TRBJ2-2; 9 nucleotides match TRBD2. The CDR3 has 18 amino acids. The germline V gene has CDR1 SGHNT and CDR2 YENEEA. V was pared by 0 bases and J by 4 bases, with 9 bases of the junction left unmatched.

The chain recombines TRBV30 with TRBJ1-1, with D hard to call. With 3 bases removed from V and 2 bases from J, the gap between germline ends came to 7 bases. The CDR3 is 12 residues long. The germline gives CDR1 GTSNPN, CDR2 SVGIG (reference sequence). This CDR3 is CAWRTVNTEAFF. The DNA for the CDR3 is TGTGCCTGGAGAACTGTAAACACTGAAGCTTTCTTT.

This clone was observed a single time. The chain is built from TRBV7-3 and TRBJ2-7; D perhaps matches TRBD2 (5 bases). The ends were cut back, 1 base at V and 6 bases at J, with 7 bases in the middle. This CDR3 is built from 12 residues. Germline CDR1 reads SGHTA; CDR2 reads FQGTGA. This CDR3 reads CASSLSRGEQYF. In DNA form, the CDR3 reads TGTGCCAGCAGCTTAAGCCGGGGCGAGCAGTACTTC.

The J gene is TRBJ1-4, the V gene TRBV18; 8 nucleotides align to TRBD1. The CDR3 consists of 14 residues. Germline CDR1 reads KGHSH; CDR2 reads LQKENI. The ends lost 3 bases at V and 6 bases at J; junction bases unmatched: 3. CDR3 sequence: CASSPQGAHEKLFF. For the CDR3, the DNA is TGTGCCAGCTCACCCCAGGGGGCACATGAAAAACTGTTTTTT.

About this clone itself: The sample contains more than one DNA sequence encoding this CDR3. V gene TRBV14 combines with J gene TRBJ2-7, with D perhaps matching TRBD2 (5 bases). The length of the CDR3 is 14 residues. From germline, CDR1 is SGHDN and CDR2 FVKESK. V was clipped by 1 base and J by 2 bases, with 9 bases between them. This chain's CDR3 is CASSQVAGAYEQYF. The DNA of the CDR3 is TGTGCCAGCAGCCAAGTCGCCGGGGCCTACGAGCAGTACTTC.

This clone is a singleton in its sample. The genes are TRBV7-8 and TRBJ2-7; 9 bases match TRBD1. Trimming cost V 5 bases and J 0 bases; bases outside gene matches: 5. Germline values: CDR1 SGHVS, CDR2 FQNEAQ. This CDR3 has 15 amino acids. CDR3 in DNA: TGTGCCAGCAGCCAACCGGGACAGGGCTCCTACGAGCAGTACTTC. Protein sequence: CASSQPGQGSYEQYF.